The entry that follows covers one T cell receptor (beta chain) sequence. These data originate in a study of regulatory T cells in long-lasting Graves disease. CDR3 regions were amplified by Arm-PCR using iRepertoire HTBI primers to build TCR beta libraries. TCRdb recomputed calls from the multiplex PCR reads with MiXCR, one row per CDR3 protein. The profile shows under 500,000 distinct CDR3 sequences, more than 20% of them singletons. Germline V CDR1 and CDR2: LNHDA, SQIVND (reference sequence). The CDR3 has 16 residues. Germline trimming cut 10 bases from V and 7 bases from J; bases unmatched to any gene: 15. Time point reported: persistent/refractory GD, antithyroid drugs over 5 years with positive TRAb. Extracted PBMC RNA gave rise to the TCR library.

The receptor was derived from a female donor with Graves disease. Source: peripheral blood mononuclear cells (PBMCs), taken when the disease was refractory, from a patient treated with antithyroid drugs. The chain is built from TRBV19 and TRBJ2-2; 10 positions match TRBD2. This CDR3 is CATMGASGSGDGELFF. CDR3 nucleotide sequence: TGTGCCACCATGGGGGCTAGCGGGAGTGGGGACGGGGAGCTGTTTTTT.